Each of the 28 T cell receptor beta chains below was sequenced from the same sample in a study of regulatory T cells in long-lasting Graves disease. Library construction for TCR beta used iRepertoire HTBI primers and Arm-PCR of CDR3 regions. Each CDR3 protein is one row after TCRdb ran MiXCR on the multiplex PCR reads. Among about 320,000 distinct CDR3 sequences listed, 18% were seen once. The time point denotes: newly diagnosed GD, antithyroid drugs for less than 3 months. PBMC-derived RNA was used for the TCR library. The source was peripheral blood mononuclear cells (PBMCs), collected at new diagnosis, from a patient treated with antithyroid drugs. These TCRs come from a female donor with Graves disease.

This clonotype was detected ten times or more. The chain recombines TRBV27 with TRBJ2-7; possible D gene TRBD2, 6 bases. The germline V gene has CDR1 MNHEY and CDR2 SMNVEV (reference sequence). The length of the CDR3 is 12 residues. Trimming stripped 8 bases from V and 10 bases from J, with 18 bases between. For the CDR3, the DNA is TGTGCCAGCCGTTACCCGGGCGGGAATCAGTACTTC. Translated: CASRYPGGNQYF.

This clonotype was recorded many times. This rearrangement joins TRBV20-1 to TRBJ2-2; no clear D. CDR1 and CDR2 from the germline V gene are DFQATT and SNEGSKA (reference sequence). Trimming removed 2 bases from V and 7 bases from J, with 14 bases in between. The CDR3 runs to 14 residues. CDR3 coding DNA: TGCAGTGCTAGACAGGAACCCGGGTTCGGGGAGCTGTTTTTT. This gives the protein CSARQEPGFGELFF.

Ten or more counts support this clonotype. The chain couples TRBV11-2 to TRBJ1-4, with TRBD1 matching 7 bases. The germline V gene has CDR1 SGHAT and CDR2 FQNNGV. Trimming at V came to 0 bases and at J to 7 bases, leaving 8 bases not matched to a gene. This CDR3 has 16 amino acids. The DNA of the CDR3 is TGTGCCAGCAGCTTAGAGGCGGCAGGGGGACGTGAAAAACTGTTTTTT. Translated, it gives CASSLEAAGGREKLFF.

The gene calls are TRBV27 and TRBJ2-1; 9 bases fit TRBD1. V dropped 1 base and J dropped 0; count of bases not matched to a gene: 1. This CDR3 has 16 residues. The V gene's germline CDR1 is MNHEY and CDR2 SMNVEV (reference sequence). The CDR3: CASSLWDRVSYNEQFF. The CDR3 DNA follows: TGTGCCAGCAGTTTATGGGACAGGGTCTCCTACAATGAGCAGTTCTTC.

The CDR3 DNA follows: TGTGCCAGCAGTGTCAGGGTCCCCTCCAGGTTCGAAAACACCATATATTTT. Translation gives CASSVRVPSRFENTIYF. The chain joins TRBV6-1 to TRBJ1-3, with D maybe TRBD1 (5 bases). V was cut by 4 bases and J by 6 bases, with 22 bases left in between. Germline lookup yields CDR1 MNHNS and CDR2 SASEGT. The CDR3 length is 17 residues.

This clonotype showed up many times. This chain joins TRBV18 and TRBJ1-2; 11 bases agree with TRBD1. The trim removed 3 bases at V and 7 bases at J, leaving 10 bases unmatched. The CDR3 is made up of 16 amino acids. Germline V CDR1 and CDR2: KGHSH, LQKENI. Here the CDR3 reads CASSPTGQGARAGYTF. CDR3 bases: TGTGCCAGCTCACCCACTGGACAGGGGGCGCGTGCTGGCTACACCTTC.

Worth noting for this clonotype: Possible read error: a much larger clone is one base away. V and J are TRBV30 and TRBJ2-1; D is possibly TRBD1 (6 bases). Deletions cut 1 base from V and 10 bases from J, with 20 bases between. CDR3 length: 15 amino acids. Germline V gene lookup returns CDR1 GTSNPN and CDR2 SVGIG (reference sequence). The CDR3 nucleotides are TGTGCCTGGAGTGACAGGGTCAGGAAGCCCTACGAGCAGTTCTTC. Amino acid sequence: CAWSDRVRKPYEQFF.

In regard to this clonotype: A far bigger clonotype differs at one base, so this is likely a read error. The V and J genes are TRBV7-2 and TRBJ2-3; D is perhaps TRBD1 (6 bases). The CDR3 length is 15 residues. CDR1 SGHTA and CDR2 FQGNSA come from the germline V gene. CDR3 sequence (DNA): TGTGCCAGCAAAAAGGACAGTGGGCCTTGGAATGAGCAGTCCTTC. Translation: CASKKDSGPWNEQSF.

This clonotype has a handful of counts. V gene TRBV19 combines with J gene TRBJ2-5; TRBD1 or TRBD2 may be the D gene (7 bases each). CDR1 LNHDA and CDR2 SQIVND come from the germline V gene (reference sequence). The V and J ends lost 5 bases and 4 bases respectively, with 20 bases between them. The CDR3 totals 16 residues. The CDR3 region is CASSASGGGGGETQYF. CDR3 nucleotides: TGTGCCAGTAGTGCGTCAGGGGGGGGTGGAGGAGAGACCCAGTACTTC.

This clonotype has a handful of counts. The chain uses TRBV29-1 and TRBJ1-2, with 10 positions matching TRBD1. V gave up 6 bases and J gave up 3 bases; unmatched junction bases: 10. Germline-derived CDR1 and CDR2 are SQVTM and ANQGSEA. This CDR3 is 15 amino acids long. The CDR3 spells CSVDFTGTGDYGYTF. CDR3 in DNA: TGCAGCGTCGACTTTACCGGGACAGGGGACTATGGCTACACCTTC.

This clonotype was recorded many times. The rearrangement uses TRBV6-2 or TRBV6-3 and TRBJ2-2, with 8 positions matching TRBD1. This CDR3 is built from 13 residues. V trimming: 9 bases; J trimming: 7 bases; junction bases outside the gene matches: 7. Germline values: CDR1 MNHEY, CDR2 SVGEGT. DNA of the CDR3: TGTGCCAGAGACAGGGGTGGAGTCGGGGAGCTGTTTTTT. It encodes CARDRGGVGELFF.

This clonotype was observed many times. The chain couples TRBV6-5 to TRBJ2-7; D is uncertain. V lost 4 bases and J 3 bases, leaving 19 bases between the germline ends. This CDR3 is built from 16 residues. Germline CDR1 is MNHEY and CDR2 is SVGAGI. The CDR3 DNA is TGTGCCAGCAGTTCTGGCAGTGCCCCCTCGAGCTACGAGCAGTACTTC. This translates into CASSSGSAPSSYEQYF.

This clonotype was observed at least ten times. The chain joins TRBV2 to TRBJ2-3, with 7 positions matching TRBD2. The junction had 11 bases not matched to a gene; V was cut back by 1 base and J by 1 base. This CDR3 spans 18 amino acids. Germline CDR1 reads SNHLY; CDR2 reads FYNNEI. This chain's CDR3 is CASSEEPLGGSGTDTQYF. The CDR3 bases are TGTGCCAGCAGTGAAGAGCCTTTGGGCGGGAGTGGCACAGATACGCAGTATTTT.

In this sample, this clonotype turned up a few times. One junction end does not reproduce the germline sequence, and a read error may be involved. The gene calls are TRBV5-1 and TRBJ1-1, with 7 bases matching TRBD1. This CDR3 has 14 residues. The germline V gene has CDR1 SGHRS and CDR2 YFSETQ. The chain's CDR3 is CASSLEGTATQAFF. CDR3 bases: TGCGCCAGCAGCTTGGAGGGGACAGCCACTCAAGCTTTCTTT.

This clonotype came up many times. The V call is TRBV11-2, the J call TRBJ2-3, with a possible D match to TRBD1 (7 bases). The ends were cut back, 1 base at V and 4 bases at J, with 12 bases in the middle. This CDR3 is built from 15 residues. In germline, CDR1 is SGHAT, CDR2 FQNNGV. The CDR3 nucleotides are TGTGCCAGCAGCTTAGGGGCCAGGGGGGCAGATACGCAGTATTTT. Translation gives CASSLGARGADTQYF.

This chain connects TRBV12-3 or TRBV12-4 to TRBJ1-1; perhaps TRBD1 as D (6 bases). The CDR3 consists of 15 residues. Trimming cost V 10 bases and J 3 bases, with 21 bases left between them. In DNA form, the CDR3 reads TGTGCCACCAGCCCGGCCGGGGGCTACCACACTGAAGCTTTCTTT. Protein sequence: CATSPAGGYHTEAFF.

Regarding this clonotype: A much more abundant neighbour one base away suggests this may be a read error. This chain links TRBV12-3 or TRBV12-4 with TRBJ2-3; D is uncertain. The CDR3 totals 12 residues. V was trimmed by 6 bases and J by 6 bases, leaving 10 bases between them. DNA for the CDR3: TGTGCCAGCAGGGTTGATGAGGATACGCAGTATTTT. The encoded protein is CASRVDEDTQYF.

This clonotype was seen many times. The CDR3 here is CASSYRPTVQETQYF. The CDR3 DNA reads as TGTGCCAGCAGTTACCGCCCTACAGTCCAAGAGACCCAGTACTTC. The chain employs TRBV6-5 and TRBJ2-5; no reliable D call. The V gene's germline CDR1 is MNHEY and CDR2 SVGAGI. Trimming pared 2 bases from V and 1 base from J, leaving 11 bases between. The CDR3 is made up of 15 amino acids.

As concerns this clonotype: One base away lies a much larger clone, so this may be a sequencing read error. The chain employs TRBV7-2 and TRBJ2-3; TRBD2 matches at 9 bases. Germline CDR1 is SGHTA and CDR2 is FQGNSA. V lost 6 bases and J lost 2; bases outside the gene matches: 6. There are 15 residues in the CDR3. CDR3 bases: TGTGCCAGCAGACCGAGACTAGCGGACACAGATACGCAGTATTTT. Translation: CASRPRLADTDTQYF.

Worth noting for this clonotype: Possible read error: a much larger clone is one base away. The rearrangement uses TRBV18 and TRBJ1-1; unclear D gene. CDR1 is KGHSH and CDR2 is LQKENI in the germline V gene. The V and J ends lost 7 bases and 5 bases respectively, with 11 bases between them. This CDR3 has 12 residues. The CDR3 protein is CASFVKDTEAFF. The CDR3 DNA reads as TGTGCCAGCTTCGTTAAGGATACTGAAGCTTTCTTT.

This clonotype was counted many times. The rearrangement joins TRBV5-1 to TRBJ2-2; tentatively, D is TRBD2 (5 bases). The V end lost 6 bases, the J end lost 4 bases, and 10 bases lay between the germline ends. The V gene's germline CDR1 is SGHRS and CDR2 YFSETQ. CDR3 size: 13 residues. The CDR3 nucleotides read TGCGCCAGCAAGGAGGCTGGCACCGGGGAGCTGTTTTTT. It encodes CASKEAGTGELFF.

There are many counts of this clonotype. The chain recombines TRBV2 with TRBJ2-2, with D uncertain. The CDR3 contains 12 residues. Deletions cut 5 bases from V and 3 bases from J, with 4 bases between. Per germline, CDR1 SNHLY and CDR2 FYNNEI. The CDR3 is CASSLYTGELFF. CDR3 DNA sequence: TGTGCCAGCAGTCTATACACCGGGGAGCTGTTTTTT. Supplemented by reference TRBV2 and TRBJ2-2, the full variable domain reads EPEVTQTPSHQVTQMGQEVILRCVPISNHLYFYWYRQILGQKVEFLVSFYNNEISEKSEIFDDQFSVERPDGSNFTLKIRSTKLEDSAMYFCASSLYTGELFFGEGSRLTVL.

This clonotype was recorded many times. This chain uses TRBV11-3 with TRBJ2-1; 12 positions agree with TRBD1. The CDR3 runs 14 residues. Trimming took 6 bases from V and 9 from J; bases not matched to a gene: 6. CDR1 and CDR2 (germline): SGHNT, YENEEA. DNA of the CDR3: TGTGCCAGCAGTAACCGGGACAGGGGGCCTGAGCAGTTCTTC. It translates to CASSNRDRGPEQFF.

In this sample, this clonotype turned up many times. The chain employs TRBV12-3 or TRBV12-4 and TRBJ2-5, with D possibly matching TRBD1 (6 bases). The CDR3 has 15 amino acids. With 3 bases removed from V and 3 bases from J, the gap between germline ends came to 14 bases. This CDR3 is CASSFIRGRKETQYF. For the CDR3, the DNA is TGTGCCAGCAGTTTCATCAGGGGCCGCAAAGAGACCCAGTACTTC.

This clonotype was recorded a few times. V is TRBV7-9 and J is TRBJ2-1; D is undetermined. The CDR3 has 13 amino acids. Deletions cut 4 bases from V and 6 bases from J, with 10 bases between. Germline CDR1 reads SEHNR; CDR2 reads FQNEAQ (reference sequence). The DNA for the CDR3 is TGTGCCAGCAGCTACCCGGGTGGCAATGAGCAGTTCTTC. Encoded protein: CASSYPGGNEQFF.

This clonotype came up many times. V is TRBV4-1 and J is TRBJ1-4; no clear D gene. Germline V CDR1 and CDR2: MGHRA, YSYEKL. With 4 bases removed from V and 8 bases from J, the gap between germline ends came to 11 bases. The CDR3 extends over 13 amino acids. DNA of the CDR3: TGCGCCAGCAGCCGTGACTCGGGGGAAAAACTGTTTTTT. This sequence encodes CASSRDSGEKLFF.

The sample holds a few counts of this clonotype. The chain has TRBV20-1 and TRBJ2-1; a possible D gene is TRBD2 (6 bases). Germline CDR1 DFQATT, CDR2 SNEGSKA (reference sequence). This CDR3 comprises 15 residues. V shed 5 bases and J shed 4 bases, with 18 bases lying between them. The CDR3 reads CSAPFLVADYNEQFF. CDR3 DNA sequence: TGCAGTGCTCCGTTTCTAGTAGCGGATTACAATGAGCAGTTCTTC.

This clonotype was counted a few times. The chain links TRBV24-1 to TRBJ2-3; a possible D gene is TRBD2 (6 bases). The CDR3 has 16 residues. Germline assignment: CDR1 KGHDR and CDR2 SFDVKD. Trimming cost V 3 bases and J 0 bases, with 12 bases left between them. CDR3: CATSDPRGASTDTQYF. The CDR3 nucleotides are TGTGCCACCAGTGATCCCCGCGGGGCTAGCACAGATACGCAGTATTTT.